One sample yielded the 18 T cell receptor beta chains listed below, sequenced in a study of identical twins' blood T cells. TCRdb independently ran MiXCR on the 5' RACE reads; one entry per CDR3 protein. Of about 370,000 distinct CDR3 sequences in the sample, over 25% are singletons; the top ten hold about 6%. Sequenced input: PBMCs. Receptors were obtained from a woman aged 18-49 years in good health.

A word on this clonotype: At one end the junction does not follow the germline gene, possibly because of a read error. The V call is TRBV11-2, the J call TRBJ2-3, with 13 bases that match TRBD2. Germline V CDR1 and CDR2: SGHAT, FQNNGV. This CDR3 spans 17 amino acids. The chain's CDR3 is CVSSLGLAGRTTDTQYF. DNA for the CDR3: TGTGTCAGCAGCTTGGGACTAGCGGGGAGAACTACAGATACGCAGTATTTT. Together with reference TRBV11-2 and TRBJ2-3, the CDR3 gives the full variable domain: EAGVAQSPRYKIIEKRQSVAFWCNPISGHATLYWYQQILGQGPKLLIQFQNNGVVDDSQLPKDRFSAERLKGVDSTLKIQPAKLEDSAVYLCVSSLGLAGRTTDTQYFGPGTRLTVL.

This clonotype was counted between two and nine times. The rearrangement links TRBV29-1 to TRBJ1-2, with D unclear. CDR3 length equals 11 residues. From germline, CDR1 is SQVTM and CDR2 ANQGSEA. V was clipped by 3 bases and J by 7 bases, with 9 bases between them. The CDR3 region is CSVEETFGYTF. The CDR3 DNA sequence: TGCAGCGTTGAGGAGACCTTTGGCTACACCTTC.

The chain carries TRBV12-3 or TRBV12-4 and TRBJ2-1; D is perhaps TRBD2 (6 bases). Trimming left V 6 bases short and J 10 bases short, with 16 bases between. The CDR3 runs 13 residues. CDR3 DNA sequence: TGTGCCAGCAGGTCACGACTGCTAGCGGAGCAGTTCTTC. Its protein is CASRSRLLAEQFF.

This clonotype was picked up a small number of times. The chain joins TRBV19 to TRBJ1-2, with 11 bases lining up with TRBD1. The germline V gene has CDR1 LNHDA and CDR2 SQIVND (reference sequence). V gave up 7 bases and J gave up 5 bases; unmatched junction bases: 9. The CDR3 is 15 amino acids. CDR3: CASNPSGTGGYGYTF. For the CDR3, the DNA is TGTGCCAGTAACCCAAGCGGGACAGGGGGTTATGGCTACACCTTC.

This clonotype turned up a few times. This chain links TRBV20-1 with TRBJ1-1; D gene ambiguous. V was clipped by 3 bases and J by 1 base, with 6 bases between them. Per germline, CDR1 DFQATT and CDR2 SNEGSKA (reference sequence). The CDR3 sequence is 12 residues long. CDR3 sequence: CSARIGNTEAFF. The CDR3 DNA sequence: TGCAGTGCTAGGATCGGGAACACTGAAGCTTTCTTT.

The genes are TRBV7-2 and TRBJ2-5; maybe TRBD2 (5 bases). Germline loops: CDR1 SGHTA, CDR2 FQGNSA. Trimming removed 1 base at V and 0 bases at J, with 9 bases between. The length of the CDR3 is 15 residues. The chain's CDR3 is CASSLVGDYQETQYF. CDR3 in DNA: TGTGCCAGCAGCTTAGTCGGGGATTACCAAGAGACCCAGTACTTC.

This clonotype was seen at least ten times. The chain employs TRBV29-1 and TRBJ2-3; unclear D gene. Germline V gene lookup returns CDR1 SQVTM and CDR2 ANQGSEA. The CDR3 has 14 residues. V was trimmed by 4 bases and J by 2 bases, leaving 13 bases between them. Written as DNA, the CDR3 is TGCAGCGTTGCGGAAGGGTCCTCCACAGATACGCAGTATTTT. Translating gives CSVAEGSSTDTQYF.

The rearrangement links TRBV19 to TRBJ2-7, with D maybe TRBD2 (5 bases). Germline-derived CDR1 and CDR2 are LNHDA and SQIVND (reference sequence). The CDR3 is 12 residues long. The V gene lost 7 bases and the J gene lost 0 bases, with 7 bases spanning the gap. Here the CDR3 DNA reads TGTGCCAGTATAGGGAGCTCCTACGAGCAGTACTTC. It is translated as CASIGSSYEQYF.

The chain links TRBV3-1 to TRBJ1-1; 7 bases match TRBD1. Germline V gene data show CDR1 as LGHDT and CDR2 as YNNKEL (reference sequence). Trimming took 8 bases from V and 3 from J; bases not matched to a gene: 9. This CDR3 region has 14 residues. CDR3 protein: CASGLGQGDTEAFF. For the CDR3, the DNA is TGTGCCAGCGGCTTGGGTCAGGGGGACACTGAAGCTTTCTTT. Full variable domain (remainder filled in from reference TRBV3-1 and TRBJ1-1): DTAVSQTPKYLVTQMGNDKSIKCEQNLGHDTMYWYKQDSKKFLKIMFSYNNKELIINETVPNRFSPKSPDKAHLNLHINSLELGDSAVYFCASGLGQGDTEAFFGQGTRLTVV.

This clonotype was found once. The J gene is TRBJ2-1, the V gene TRBV4-3; D might be TRBD2 (5 bases). This CDR3 contains 14 residues. V was clipped by 5 bases and J by 5 bases, with 13 bases between them. The germline CDR1 and CDR2 sequences are LGHNA and YSLEER. The chain's CDR3 is CASSSGVGNNEQFF. The CDR3 nucleotides are TGCGCCAGCAGCTCCGGGGTGGGAAACAATGAGCAGTTCTTC.

This clonotype was counted a few times. The rearrangement uses TRBV29-1 and TRBJ1-1; TRBD1 matches at 8 bases. With V trimmed by 3 bases and J by 4 bases, 4 bases remained unmatched. The CDR3 extends over 13 amino acids. Looked up from germline, CDR1 is SQVTM and CDR2 is ANQGSEA. CDR3 loop: CSVDSGGGTEAFF. The CDR3 DNA is TGCAGCGTTGACTCAGGGGGCGGCACTGAAGCTTTCTTT.

This clonotype was seen more than once but under ten times. The V gene is TRBV29-1, the J gene TRBJ1-3; TRBD1 aligns across 7 bases. The germline gives CDR1 SQVTM, CDR2 ANQGSEA. This CDR3 comprises 13 residues. V was pared by 7 bases and J by 5 bases, with 8 bases of the junction left unmatched. CDR3 nucleotide sequence: TGCAGCGCTTACAGGGGTTCGCGAAACACCATATATTTT. Translating it yields CSAYRGSRNTIYF.

The rearrangement links TRBV29-1 to TRBJ2-3, with 10 bases aligning to TRBD2. The CDR3 spans 13 residues. V dropped 7 bases and J dropped 1; count of bases not matched to a gene: 2. Germline CDR1 and CDR2: SQVTM and ANQGSEA. This CDR3 reads CSASGSGTDTQYF. In DNA, the CDR3 is TGCAGCGCTAGCGGGAGTGGCACAGATACGCAGTATTTT.

The rearrangement links TRBV12-5 to TRBJ2-1; D unresolved. This CDR3 has 14 amino acids. Trimming pared 1 base from V and 2 bases from J, leaving 6 bases between. Per the germline V gene, CDR1 is LGHNT and CDR2 is FRNRAP. CDR3 sequence reads: CASGLGGAYNEQFF. DNA for the CDR3: TGTGCTAGTGGTTTGGGCGGAGCCTACAATGAGCAGTTCTTC. The full variable domain, with the rest looked up from reference TRBV12-5 and TRBJ2-1, is DARVTQTPRHKVTEMGQEVTMRCQPILGHNTVFWYRQTMMQGLELLAYFRNRAPLDDSGMPKDRFSAEMPDATLATLKIQPSEPRDSAVYFCASGLGGAYNEQFFGPGTRLTVL.

This clonotype has a count of ten or more. The CDR3 reads CASRSTGGDFGKLFF. The CDR3 DNA reads as TGTGCCAGCAGATCCACAGGGGGCGATTTTGGAAAACTGTTTTTT. The chain has TRBV11-2 and TRBJ1-4; TRBD1 matches at 9 bases. Germline V gene data show CDR1 as SGHAT and CDR2 as FQNNGV. There are 15 residues in the CDR3. J gave up 10 bases and V 6 bases, and 12 bases lay outside the gene matches. Supplemented by reference TRBV11-2 and TRBJ1-4, the full variable domain reads EAGVAQSPRYKIIEKRQSVAFWCNPISGHATLYWYQQILGQGPKLLIQFQNNGVVDDSQLPKDRFSAERLKGVDSTLKIQPAKLEDSAVYLCASRSTGGDFGKLFFGSGTQLSVL.

This clonotype was recorded once. V gene TRBV20-1 combines with J gene TRBJ2-3; possibly TRBD2 for D (6 bases). The CDR3 is made up of 12 amino acids. V shed 6 bases and J shed 3 bases, with 10 bases lying between them. The germline V gene has CDR1 DFQATT and CDR2 SNEGSKA (reference sequence). The CDR3: CSAGLGTDTQYF. CDR3 in DNA: TGCAGTGCGGGACTCGGGACAGATACGCAGTATTTT.

In its sample, this clonotype was seen many times. This chain connects TRBV20-1 to TRBJ1-1; tentative D call: TRBD1 (6 bases). CDR3 length: 14 residues. V was cut by 4 bases and J by 5 bases, with 17 bases left in between. Germline V gene sequence: CDR1 DFQATT, CDR2 SNEGSKA (reference sequence). In nucleotides, the CDR3 is TGCAGTGCTACCAATCCGACAGGCGGGACTGAAGCTTTCTTT. It translates to CSATNPTGGTEAFF.

J is TRBJ2-1 and V is TRBV20-1; TRBD1 aligns across 7 bases. V lost 6 bases and J lost 2; bases outside the gene matches: 7. There are 14 residues in the CDR3. The V gene's germline CDR1 is DFQATT and CDR2 SNEGSKA (reference sequence). CDR3 loop: CSASRGSTYNEQFF. The CDR3 bases are TGCAGTGCGTCCAGGGGGTCAACCTACAATGAGCAGTTCTTC.